One sample yielded the 9 T cell receptor beta chains listed below, sequenced in a study of blood T cell repertoires in COVID-19. Some clones are missing from TCRdb's copy, which holds only in-frame ones; the method was immunoSEQ multiplex PCR. The table records about 320,000 clones, approximately 91% of them present only once. Sequenced material: PBMCs or T cells enriched from blood (not recorded which). These receptors all come from a man aged 55 to 70 who had recovered from COVID-19.

V is TRBV4-1 and J is TRBJ1-4; no reliable D call. This CDR3 has 16 residues. The V and J ends lost 4 bases and 0 bases respectively, with 12 bases between them. The germline gives CDR1 MGHRA, CDR2 YSYEKL. The CDR3 loop is CASSPPAVSTNEKLFF. As DNA, the CDR3 is TGCGCCAGCAGCCCCCCTGCGGTCTCAACTAATGAAAAACTGTTTTTT.

The CDR3 sequence is CASSFGEQPQHF. In DNA form, the CDR3 reads TGTGCCAGCAGCTTCGGGGAGCAGCCCCAGCATTTT. The chain has TRBV7-9 and TRBJ1-5; D gene ambiguous. The length of the CDR3 is 12 residues. Germline lookup yields CDR1 SEHNR and CDR2 FQNEAQ (reference sequence). Trimming shortened V by 3 bases and J by 7 bases, and 7 bases separated the two germline ends.

The V and J genes are TRBV2 and TRBJ2-7, with 8 positions matching TRBD1. The germline gives CDR1 SNHLY, CDR2 FYNNEI. With V trimmed by 6 bases and J by 4 bases, 5 bases remained unmatched. The CDR3 sequence is 13 residues long. CDR3 loop: CASSLDREYEQYF. As DNA, the CDR3 is TGTGCCAGCAGCTTGGACAGGGAATACGAGCAGTACTTC.

The chain recombines TRBV6-5 with TRBJ2-4; a possible D gene is TRBD2 (7 bases). Germline V gives CDR1 MNHEY, CDR2 SVGAGI. The V end lost 6 bases, the J end lost 10 bases, and 22 bases lay between the germline ends. The CDR3 spans 15 residues. CDR3 sequence: CASSKGGAGAFIQYF. The CDR3 region has the DNA TGTGCCAGCAGCAAGGGGGGGGCGGGAGCCTTTATTCAGTACTTC.

The J gene is TRBJ2-1, the V gene TRBV15, with D perhaps matching TRBD2 (5 bases). The CDR3 runs 17 residues. Germline V lookup: CDR1 LNHNV, CDR2 YYDKDF (reference sequence). Deletions cut 0 bases from V and 4 bases from J, with 16 bases between. As DNA, the CDR3 is TGTGCCACCAGCAGAGATCGAGGACTCCGCGTGTACAATGAGCAGTTCTTC. Translation: CATSRDRGLRVYNEQFF.

The gene calls are TRBV28 and TRBJ2-1; TRBD2 matches 7 bases. The junction had 6 bases not matched to a gene; V was cut back by 3 bases and J by 4 bases. CDR1 is MDHEN and CDR2 is SYDVKM in the germline V gene. The CDR3 length is 15 residues. The CDR3 nucleotides read TGTGCCAGCAGTTTGGGGGGGAATTTGTACAATGAGCAGTTCTTC. This gives the protein CASSLGGNLYNEQFF.

J is TRBJ2-3 and V is TRBV5-6, with D possibly matching TRBD1 (6 bases). CDR3 length equals 15 residues. From germline, CDR1 is SGHDT and CDR2 YYEEEE. V lost 0 bases and J 3 bases, leaving 11 bases between the germline ends. This CDR3 is CASSLVRGSTDTQYF. CDR3 sequence (DNA): TGTGCCAGCAGCTTGGTCAGGGGCAGTACAGATACGCAGTATTTT.

Comments on this clone: A junction end diverges from the germline sequence, so it may reflect a read error. V is TRBV27 and J is TRBJ2-6, with D possibly being TRBD1 (6 bases). This CDR3 comprises 15 residues. Germline V CDR1 and CDR2: MNHEY, SMNVEV (reference sequence). The CDR3 protein is CASRNEGAGDNVLTF. CDR3 DNA sequence: TGTGCCAGCAGAAATGAAGGGGCAGGGGACAACGTCCTGACTTTC. Full variable domain (rest looked up from reference TRBV27 and TRBJ2-6): EAQVTQNPRYLITVTGKKLTVTCSQNMNHEYMSWYRQDPGLGLRQIYYSMNVEVTDKGDVPEGYKVSRKEKRNFPLILESPSPNQTSLYFCASRNEGAGDNVLTFGAGSRLTVL.

The chain combines TRBV5-1 with TRBJ2-7, with TRBD1 matching over 10 bases. With V trimmed by 1 base and J by 6 bases, 4 bases remained unmatched. CDR3 length: 14 residues. Per germline, CDR1 SGHRS and CDR2 YFSETQ. DNA for the CDR3: TGCGCCAGCAGCTTGTCCGGGACAGGGGCCGAGCAGTACTTC. Amino acid sequence: CASSLSGTGAEQYF.